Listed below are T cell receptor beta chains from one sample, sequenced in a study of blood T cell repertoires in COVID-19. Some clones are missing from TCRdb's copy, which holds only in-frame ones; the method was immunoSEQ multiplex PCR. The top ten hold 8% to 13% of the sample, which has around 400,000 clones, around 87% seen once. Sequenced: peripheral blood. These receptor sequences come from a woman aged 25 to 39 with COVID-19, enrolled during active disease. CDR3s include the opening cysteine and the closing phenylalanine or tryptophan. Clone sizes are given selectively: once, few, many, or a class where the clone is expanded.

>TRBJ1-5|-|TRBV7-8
CASSLGGEVGQPQHF
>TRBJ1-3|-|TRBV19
CASAWGPGNTIYF
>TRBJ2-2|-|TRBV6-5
CASSYSDRHTGELFF
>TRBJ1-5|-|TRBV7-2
CASSPLNQPQHF
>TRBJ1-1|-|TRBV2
CASREGAGTEAFF
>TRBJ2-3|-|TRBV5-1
CASSVGTASTDTQYF
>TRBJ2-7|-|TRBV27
CASSFRSGSYEQYF
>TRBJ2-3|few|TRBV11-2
CASSLRRSPTDTQYF
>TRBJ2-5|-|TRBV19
CASRQEGPLETQYF
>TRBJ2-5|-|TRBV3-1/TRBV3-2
CASSLQGGQTQYF
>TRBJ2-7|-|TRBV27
CASRQVGLFSEQYF
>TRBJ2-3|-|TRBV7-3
CASSLRLEDTQYF
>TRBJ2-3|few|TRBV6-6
CASGGGGPGTQYF
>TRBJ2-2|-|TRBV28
CASSLWSQGTGELFF
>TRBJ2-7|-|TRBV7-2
CASSGDYEQYF